These 20 T cell receptor beta chains share one sample of origin, sequenced in a study of cytomegalovirus exposure and HLA in healthy donors. This PCR relied on a set of 60 Vbeta primers and 13 Jbeta primers. The data were produced by immunoSEQ multiplex PCR, yet TCRdb's version contains in-frame clones alone and is incomplete. The sample contains under 250,000 clones, around 81% of which appear only once. Sequenced sample: PBMCs. Every receptor here comes from a woman in her sixties or seventies in good health and CMV-seropositive.

V gene TRBV4-1 combines with J gene TRBJ2-2; 12 bases match TRBD2. Looked up from germline, CDR1 is MGHRA and CDR2 is YSYEKL. V shed 0 bases and J 4 bases; nucleotides not matched to a gene: 3. This CDR3 contains 17 residues. CDR3 amino acids: CASSQDLAGGLTGELFF. The DNA of the CDR3 is TGCGCCAGCAGCCAAGATCTAGCGGGAGGGCTCACCGGGGAGCTGTTTTTT.

V is TRBV2 and J is TRBJ2-5; 11 positions match TRBD1. Germline V lookup: CDR1 SNHLY, CDR2 FYNNEI. The V and J ends lost 6 bases and 7 bases, in that order; junction bases with no gene match: 10. CDR3 length: 15 residues. The CDR3 sequence is CASRIQSDRGPTQYF. CDR3 DNA: TGTGCCAGCAGGATCCAGTCGGACAGGGGGCCGACCCAGTACTTC.

The rearrangement joins TRBV19 to TRBJ2-7, with D tentatively TRBD1 (5 bases). The CDR3 spans 15 residues. Germline CDR1 LNHDA, CDR2 SQIVND (reference sequence). Trimming removed 1 base from V and 0 bases from J, with 10 bases in between. CDR3 in amino acids: CASSIVQGPSYEQYF. CDR3 coding DNA: TGTGCCAGTAGTATAGTCCAGGGCCCCTCCTACGAGCAGTACTTC.

The rearrangement uses TRBV9 and TRBJ2-1; 14 nucleotides line up with TRBD2. The germline V gene encodes CDR1 SGDLS and CDR2 YYNGEE. The CDR3 totals 20 residues. The V gene end was trimmed by 0 bases and the J gene end by 1 base; junction bases not matched to a gene: 9. The CDR3 sequence is CASSVVGGTSGSGSYNEQFF. The CDR3 DNA follows: TGTGCCAGCAGCGTAGTGGGGGGGACTAGCGGGAGCGGTTCCTACAATGAGCAGTTCTTC. The full variable domain, its missing parts supplied by reference TRBV9 and TRBJ2-1, is DSGVTQTPKHLITATGQRVTLRCSPRSGDLSVYWYQQSLDQGLQFLIQYYNGEERAKGNILERFSAQQFPDLHSELNLSSLELGDSALYFCASSVVGGTSGSGSYNEQFFGPGTRLTVL.

On this clone itself: This likely reflects a read error, since a far larger clone is one base away. This rearrangement joins TRBV9 to TRBJ2-5; 11 nucleotides agree with TRBD2. After removal of 4 bases from V and 1 base from J, the junction contained 6 bases not matched to a gene. Germline values: CDR1 SGDLS, CDR2 YYNGEE. The length of the CDR3 is 16 residues. CDR3 bases: TGTGCCAGCAGCCCCCGGACTAGCGGGTTCCAAGAGACCCAGTACTTC. This codes for CASSPRTSGFQETQYF.

This chain connects TRBV19 to TRBJ2-1, with a possible D match to TRBD1 (5 bases). V was cut by 1 base and J by 9 bases, with 10 bases left in between. Germline V gene sequence: CDR1 LNHDA, CDR2 SQIVND (reference sequence). The CDR3 contains 13 residues. DNA for the CDR3: TGTGCCAGTAGTATAGTGGCAGGGTCTGAGCAGTTCTTC. It is translated as CASSIVAGSEQFF.

This clone was found once. The CDR3 sequence: CASSFTGYSGNTIYF. The DNA of the CDR3 is TGTGCCAGCAGCTTCACAGGGTACTCTGGAAACACCATATATTTT. V usage is TRBV7-2 and J usage is TRBJ1-3, with D perhaps TRBD1 (6 bases). The CDR3 has 15 residues. Between the trimmed V and J ends, which lost 3 bases and 0 bases, there was a span of 9 bases. Germline CDR1 reads SGHTA; CDR2 reads FQGNSA.

The rearrangement uses TRBV19 and TRBJ2-7; the match to TRBD2 covers 7 bases. CDR1 is LNHDA and CDR2 is SQIVND in the germline V gene (reference sequence). This CDR3 is 14 amino acids long. Trimming removed 7 bases from V and 7 bases from J; junction bases left unmatched: 13. The CDR3 spells CASTSAAGVGEQYF. The CDR3 DNA is TGTGCCAGTACGTCAGCTGCGGGAGTCGGGGAGCAGTACTTC.

In the case of this clone: Other nucleotide sequences in the sample specify the same CDR3. This chain connects TRBV29-1 to TRBJ2-3, with TRBD2 matching over 13 bases. The CDR3 runs to 14 residues. Losses at the gene ends were 6 bases for V and 2 bases for J; bases not matched to a gene: 2. CDR1 is SQVTM and CDR2 is ANQGSEA in the germline V gene. CDR3 nucleotides: TGCAGCGTCGGGACTAGCGGGAACACAGATACGCAGTATTTT. It yields the protein CSVGTSGNTDTQYF.

The CDR3, as DNA: TGCGCCAGCAGCTTGAGCGGGAGTAGCTCCTACAATGAGCAGTTCTTC. Amino acid sequence: CASSLSGSSSYNEQFF. The chain joins TRBV5-1 to TRBJ2-1, with 8 bases matching TRBD2. J lost 0 bases, V lost 1 base, and 3 bases had no gene match. Germline CDR1 and CDR2: SGHRS and YFSETQ. This CDR3 is built from 16 residues.

CDR3 in DNA: TGTGCCAGCAGCCAAGCTCGGGGGTCTAACTCTGGGGCCAACGTCCTGACTTTC. It specifies CASSQARGSNSGANVLTF. The chain employs TRBV14 and TRBJ2-6; maybe TRBD2 (6 bases). Per the germline V gene, CDR1 is SGHDN and CDR2 is FVKESK. CDR3 size: 18 residues. Trimming shortened V by 1 base and J by 0 bases, and 13 bases separated the two germline ends.

V usage is TRBV1 and J usage is TRBJ2-4; the table calls TRBD1, which could not be checked here. TRBV1 is a recognized pseudogene. The CDR3 runs 18 residues. CDR3 sequence reads: CTSSQGRGRGGAKNIQYF. CDR3 nucleotides: TGCACCAGCAGCCAAGGCCGCGGCCGAGGGGGAGCCAAAAACATTCAGTACTTC.

CDR3 protein: CASAGLINHEQYF. CDR3 sequence (DNA): TGTGCCAGCGCGGGACTCATTAACCACGAGCAGTACTTC. J is TRBJ2-5 and V is TRBV2, with a possible D match to TRBD2 (6 bases). The J call may be faulty, since TRBJ2-7 better matches the DNA end. Germline values: CDR1 SNHLY, CDR2 FYNNEI. The CDR3 loop spans 13 amino acids.

The rearrangement joins TRBV30 to TRBJ2-7; the match to TRBD2 covers 11 bases. The CDR3 has 17 amino acids. V gave up 2 bases and J gave up 3 bases; unmatched junction bases: 12. Germline CDR1 reads GTSNPN; CDR2 reads SVGIG (reference sequence). The CDR3 sequence: CAWSWLAGGSRHYEQYF. As DNA, the CDR3 is TGTGCCTGGAGTTGGCTAGCGGGAGGTTCGCGCCACTACGAGCAGTACTTC.

The V and J genes are TRBV15 and TRBJ1-4; tentatively, D is TRBD1 (6 bases). V lost 2 bases and J lost 7, with 14 bases in between. The germline CDR1 and CDR2 sequences are LNHNV and YYDKDF (reference sequence). This CDR3 is built from 15 residues. CDR3 in DNA: TGTGCCACCAGCAGACCCAGGGGCGAAGTTGAAAAACTGTTTTTT. Amino acids: CATSRPRGEVEKLFF.

The gene calls are TRBV28 and TRBJ1-2; D uncertain. Trimming left V 4 bases short and J 8 bases short, with 8 bases between. CDR1 and CDR2 from the germline V gene are MDHEN and SYDVKM. This CDR3 spans 11 amino acids. The CDR3 reads CASSSQRGYTF. The CDR3 DNA reads TGTGCCAGCAGTTCCCAGAGGGGCTACACCTTC.

The J gene is TRBJ2-7, the V gene TRBV7-9; 7 positions agree with TRBD2. The CDR3 spans 12 residues. V lost 8 bases to trimming and J lost 6 bases; unmatched junction nucleotides: 7. From germline, CDR1 is SEHNR and CDR2 FQNEAQ (reference sequence). The CDR3 nucleotides are TGTGCCAGCTATTCCCCGGGAGGCGAGCAGTACTTC. Translation gives CASYSPGGEQYF.

The chain recombines TRBV2 with TRBJ2-1; the D gene is possibly TRBD2 (6 bases). This CDR3 contains 14 residues. Trimming took off 5 bases at V and 6 bases at J, with 14 bases between the two ends. The germline gives CDR1 SNHLY, CDR2 FYNNEI. CDR3 sequence (DNA): TGTGCCAGCAGTAGCCGACTAGGTTTCAATGAGCAGTTCTTC. It specifies CASSSRLGFNEQFF.

The chain combines TRBV5-1 with TRBJ1-2, with 9 positions matching TRBD1. V shed 3 bases, J shed 4 bases, and the junction held 7 bases outside the gene matches. CDR3 size: 15 residues. CDR1 and CDR2 from the germline V gene are SGHRS and YFSETQ. The CDR3 spells CASSSMEQGAYGYTF. The CDR3 coding sequence is TGCGCCAGCAGCTCGATGGAACAGGGGGCCTATGGCTACACCTTC.

This clone was counted a single time. The chain has TRBV4-1 and TRBJ1-1; D possibly corresponds to TRBD1 (6 bases). Germline V gene data show CDR1 as MGHRA and CDR2 as YSYEKL. CDR3 size: 14 residues. Trimming removed 1 base from V and 4 bases from J, with 10 bases in between. The CDR3 region is CASSQVTGPTEAFF. In DNA, the CDR3 is TGCGCCAGCAGCCAAGTCACAGGGCCCACTGAAGCTTTCTTT.